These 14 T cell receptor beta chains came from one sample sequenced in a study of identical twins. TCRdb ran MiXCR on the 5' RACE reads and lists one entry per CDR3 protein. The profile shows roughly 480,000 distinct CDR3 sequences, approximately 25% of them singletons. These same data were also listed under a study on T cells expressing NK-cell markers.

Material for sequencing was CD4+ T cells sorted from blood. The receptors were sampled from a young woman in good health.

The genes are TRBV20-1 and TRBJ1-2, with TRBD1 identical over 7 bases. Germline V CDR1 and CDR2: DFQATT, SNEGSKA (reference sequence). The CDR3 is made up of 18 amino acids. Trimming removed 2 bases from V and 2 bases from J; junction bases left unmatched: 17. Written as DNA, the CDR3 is TGCAGTGCTAGACATCATGGATTTAGAGACAGGGCCAACTATGGCTACACCTTC. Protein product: CSARHHGFRDRANYGYTF.

The CDR3 is CASSLGPGVEQYF. The DNA of the CDR3 is TGTGCCAGCAGTTTGGGCCCGGGGGTCGAGCAGTACTTC. The chain joins TRBV12-3 or TRBV12-4 to TRBJ2-7; D may be TRBD2 (6 bases). CDR3 length: 13 amino acids. V was pared by 3 bases and J by 6 bases, with 12 bases between.

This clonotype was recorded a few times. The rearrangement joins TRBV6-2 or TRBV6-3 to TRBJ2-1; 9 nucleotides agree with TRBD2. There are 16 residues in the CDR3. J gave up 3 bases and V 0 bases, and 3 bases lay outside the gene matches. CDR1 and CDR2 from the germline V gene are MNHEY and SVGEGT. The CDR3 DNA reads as TGTGCCAGCAGTTACTCTCTAGCGGGACTCTACAATGAGCAGTTCTTC. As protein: CASSYSLAGLYNEQFF.

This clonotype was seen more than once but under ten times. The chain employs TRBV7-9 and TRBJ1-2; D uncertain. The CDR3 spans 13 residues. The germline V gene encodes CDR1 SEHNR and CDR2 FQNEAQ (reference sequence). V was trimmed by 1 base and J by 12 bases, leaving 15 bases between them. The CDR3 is CASSLETRRPDTF. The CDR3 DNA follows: TGTGCCAGCAGCTTAGAGACTAGGAGACCCGACACCTTC.

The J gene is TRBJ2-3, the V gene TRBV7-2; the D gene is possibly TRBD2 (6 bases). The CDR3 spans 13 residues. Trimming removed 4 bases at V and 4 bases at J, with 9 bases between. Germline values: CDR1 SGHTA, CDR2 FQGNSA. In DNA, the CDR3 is TGTGCCAGCAGCTCGGGACTGTCAGATACGCAGTATTTT. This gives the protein CASSSGLSDTQYF. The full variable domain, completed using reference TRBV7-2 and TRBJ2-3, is GAGVSQSPSNKVTEKGKDVELRCDPISGHTALYWYRQSLGQGLEFLIYFQGNSAPDKSGLPSDRFSAERTGGSVSTLTIQRTQQEDSAVYLCASSSGLSDTQYFGPGTRLTVL.

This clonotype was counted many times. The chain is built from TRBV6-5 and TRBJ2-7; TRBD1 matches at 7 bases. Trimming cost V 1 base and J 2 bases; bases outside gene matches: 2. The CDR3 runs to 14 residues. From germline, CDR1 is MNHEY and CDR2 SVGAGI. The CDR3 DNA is TGTGCCAGCAGTTACTTGACAGGGCCCTACGAGCAGTACTTC. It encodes CASSYLTGPYEQYF.

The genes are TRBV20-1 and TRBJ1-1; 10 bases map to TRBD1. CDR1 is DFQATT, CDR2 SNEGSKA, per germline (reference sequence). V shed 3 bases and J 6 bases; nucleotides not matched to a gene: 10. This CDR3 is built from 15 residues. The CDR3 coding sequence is TGCAGTGCTAGTGTTGGGACAGGGGTGGGAGCTGAAGCTTTCTTT. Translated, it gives CSASVGTGVGAEAFF.

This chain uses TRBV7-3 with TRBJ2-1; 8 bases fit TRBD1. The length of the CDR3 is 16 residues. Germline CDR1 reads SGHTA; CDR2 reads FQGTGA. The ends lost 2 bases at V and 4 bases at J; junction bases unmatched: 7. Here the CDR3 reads CASSLGTGLRYNEQFF. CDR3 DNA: TGTGCCAGCAGCTTAGGGACAGGCTTAAGGTACAATGAGCAGTTCTTC.

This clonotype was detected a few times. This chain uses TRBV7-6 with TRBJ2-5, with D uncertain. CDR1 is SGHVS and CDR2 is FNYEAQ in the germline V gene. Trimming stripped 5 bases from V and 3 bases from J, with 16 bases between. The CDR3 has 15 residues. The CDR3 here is CASSPSLRAKETQYF. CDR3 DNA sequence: TGTGCCAGCAGCCCAAGTCTCCGGGCTAAAGAGACCCAGTACTTC. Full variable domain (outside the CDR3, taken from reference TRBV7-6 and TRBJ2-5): GAGVSQSPRYKVTKRGQDVALRCDPISGHVSLYWYRQALGQGPEFLTYFNYEAQQDKSGLPNDRFSAERPEGSISTLTIQRTEQRDSAMYRCASSPSLRAKETQYFGPGTRLLVL.

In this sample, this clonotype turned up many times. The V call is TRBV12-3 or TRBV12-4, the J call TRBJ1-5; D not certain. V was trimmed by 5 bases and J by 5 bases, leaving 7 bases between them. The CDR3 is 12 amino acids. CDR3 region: CASSLSDQPQHF. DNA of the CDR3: TGTGCCAGCAGTCTTTCTGATCAGCCCCAGCATTTT.

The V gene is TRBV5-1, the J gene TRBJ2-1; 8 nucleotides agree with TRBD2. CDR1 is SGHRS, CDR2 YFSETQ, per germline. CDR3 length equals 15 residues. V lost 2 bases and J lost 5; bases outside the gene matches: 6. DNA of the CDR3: TGCGCCAGCAGCTTTACTAGCGGAGGAGACAATGAGCAGTTCTTC. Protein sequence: CASSFTSGGDNEQFF. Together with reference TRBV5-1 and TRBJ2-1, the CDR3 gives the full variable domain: KAGVTQTPRYLIKTRGQQVTLSCSPISGHRSVSWYQQTPGQGLQFLFEYFSETQRNKGNFPGRFSGRQFSNSRSEMNVSTLELGDSALYLCASSFTSGGDNEQFFGPGTRLTVL.

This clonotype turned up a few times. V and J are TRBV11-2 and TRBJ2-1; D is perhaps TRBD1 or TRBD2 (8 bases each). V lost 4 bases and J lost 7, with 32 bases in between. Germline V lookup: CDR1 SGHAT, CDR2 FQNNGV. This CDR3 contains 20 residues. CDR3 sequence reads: CASSSQGALIRAGDGNEQFF. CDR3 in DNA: TGTGCCAGCAGCTCCCAGGGGGCGCTTATAAGAGCGGGAGATGGGAATGAGCAGTTCTTC.

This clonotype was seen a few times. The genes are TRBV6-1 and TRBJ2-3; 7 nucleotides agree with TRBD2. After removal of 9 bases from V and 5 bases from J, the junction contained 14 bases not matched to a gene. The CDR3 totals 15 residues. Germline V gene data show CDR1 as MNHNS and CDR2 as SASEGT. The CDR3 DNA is TGTGCCAGTCGGGAGGCGGGCCGGCAGCAAGATACGCAGTATTTT. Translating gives CASREAGRQQDTQYF.

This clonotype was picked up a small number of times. In DNA, the CDR3 is TGTGCCAGCAGCCGGGGGATGACGAACACTGAAGCTTTCTTT. Its protein product is CASSRGMTNTEAFF. This chain links TRBV7-9 with TRBJ1-1, with D perhaps matching TRBD1 (5 bases). Germline-derived CDR1 and CDR2 are SEHNR and FQNEAQ (reference sequence). V dropped 5 bases and J dropped 1 base, with 11 bases sitting between them. This CDR3 contains 14 residues.